The TCR beta chain described here comes from a study of blood T cell repertoires in COVID-19. Study summary: Samples representing acute and convalescent COVID-19 were sourced from the United States, Italy and Spain. Sample material is recorded as cDNA or gDNA derived from T cells, B-cell-depleted T cells, or PBMCs.

In the study's own analysis: Reference gene primer amplification gave estimated nucleated cell counts. The repertoire was sequenced with immunoSEQ multiplex PCR; TCRdb's copy has only in-frame clones and lacks some. V and J calls and clone size are those listed in that table; D and trimming were worked out from the DNA. The sample carries fewer than 200,000 clones, 80% to 95% recorded once. This CDR3 is 19 amino acids long. CDR1 is MNHEY and CDR2 is SVGEGT in the germline V gene. Trimming took off 0 bases at V and 2 bases at J, with 21 bases between the two ends. This clonotype was obtained from a man in his thirties or forties with COVID-19, enrolled during active disease. The material sequenced was peripheral blood. The V gene is TRBV6-2 or TRBV6-3, the J gene TRBJ2-3; TRBD2 might be the D (6 bases). The CDR3 protein is CASSYSNGWAGSYTDTQYF. CDR3 bases: TGTGCCAGCAGTTACTCGAACGGCTGGGCGGGGTCTTACACAGATACGCAGTATTTT.